The 8 T cell receptor beta chains below come from one sample, sequenced in a study of cytomegalovirus exposure and HLA in healthy donors. Data came from immunoSEQ multiplex PCR; TCRdb stores just in-frame clones and leaves some out. The sample lists about 47,000 clones; about 94% were seen once. The sample was PBMCs. The receptor source for this set is a man between 18 and 29 years old in good health and CMV-seronegative.

This chain joins TRBV11-3 and TRBJ2-3, with 9 bases identical to TRBD1. Per the germline V gene, CDR1 is SGHNT and CDR2 is YENEEA. The CDR3 covers 15 residues. The trim removed 6 bases at V and 6 bases at J, leaving 10 bases unmatched. This CDR3 is CASSPQGADTDTQYF. CDR3 sequence (DNA): TGTGCCAGCAGTCCACAGGGGGCGGACACTGATACGCAGTATTTT.

The V call is TRBV5-5, the J call TRBJ2-5; possibly TRBD1 for D (6 bases). Trimming took off 7 bases at V and 4 bases at J, with 17 bases between the two ends. CDR3 length equals 14 residues. The germline CDR1 and CDR2 sequences are SGHKS and YYEKEE (reference sequence). The CDR3 DNA sequence: TGTGCCAGCGGCCACAGGGATATGGGAGAGACCCAGTACTTC. It encodes CASGHRDMGETQYF.

This clone came up a few times. Here the CDR3 DNA reads TGTGCCAGCAGTTTATCAGCGACAGTAAAAGAAGCTTTCTTT. Translating it yields CASSLSATVKEAFF. The V and J genes are TRBV27 and TRBJ1-1; possible D gene TRBD1, 5 bases. This CDR3 is 14 amino acids long. The V gene's germline CDR1 is MNHEY and CDR2 SMNVEV (reference sequence). Trimming cost V 0 bases and J 8 bases, with 13 bases left between them.

The chain recombines TRBV2 with TRBJ1-4; D uncertain. V was shortened by 6 bases and J by 8 bases, with 19 bases between the two germline ends. The CDR3 has 15 residues. Germline-derived CDR1 and CDR2 are SNHLY and FYNNEI. The CDR3 bases are TGTGCCAGCAGAGCACTAGGAGGGAGGCAGGAAAAACTGTTTTTT. Translating gives CASRALGGRQEKLFF.

V usage is TRBV6-1 and J usage is TRBJ1-2, with D unclear. The CDR3 is 15 residues long. Germline V gives CDR1 MNHNS, CDR2 SASEGT. Between the trimmed V and J ends, which lost 3 bases and 4 bases, there was a span of 15 bases. CDR3 amino acids: CASSDRDFTVYGYTF. The DNA for the CDR3 is TGTGCCAGCAGTGACCGGGATTTCACCGTCTATGGCTACACCTTC.

This chain uses TRBV19 with TRBJ1-2, with D possibly being TRBD1 (5 bases). Between the trimmed V and J ends, which lost 6 bases and 6 bases, there was a span of 17 bases. CDR1 LNHDA and CDR2 SQIVND come from the germline V gene (reference sequence). The CDR3 covers 14 residues. The CDR3 is CASRKIAGLDGYTF. CDR3 coding DNA: TGTGCCAGTAGGAAGATCGCAGGGTTAGATGGCTACACCTTC.

This clone was counted only a few times. This chain joins TRBV4-1 and TRBJ2-5; D is unclear. The CDR3 covers 19 residues. CDR1 is MGHRA, CDR2 YSYEKL, per germline. Trimming removed 0 bases at V and 1 base at J, with 21 bases between. CDR3 in amino acids: CASSQDKFGSGLSQETQYF. The CDR3 DNA sequence: TGCGCCAGCAGCCAAGATAAGTTTGGGTCCGGGTTAAGCCAAGAGACCCAGTACTTC.

To note about this clone: One end of the junction varies from germline; a read error may be responsible. The J gene is TRBJ1-5, the V gene TRBV7-2; no firm D call. Germline V gene data show CDR1 as SGHTA and CDR2 as FQGNSA. The length of the CDR3 is 15 residues. CDR3 DNA: TGTGCCAGCAGCCTAGCCGGGAGGGAAAATCAGCCCCAGCATTTT. Translation: CASSLAGRENQPQHF.